The entry below gives a single TCR beta chain sequence along with its context. The target antigen is unknown. The data belong to a study of T-cell memory formation after mild COVID-19. General observations from the study: Day 15 to 85 contracting clones showed balanced CD4/CD8; day 15 to 37 expanders favored CD4+.

TCRdb re-analysed the 5' RACE reads in MiXCR, keeping a single row per CDR3 protein. The repertoire has approximately 350,000 distinct CDR3 sequences, 10% to 15% of them found once; the top ten carry 20% to 25%. This CDR3 region has 14 residues. The ends were cut back, 5 bases at V and 3 bases at J, with 13 bases in the middle. In germline, CDR1 is MNHEY, CDR2 SVGAGI. Sequencing input: PBMCs or a T cell subset sorted from them (not recorded which). The V gene is TRBV6-5, the J gene TRBJ2-5; D not certain. The receptor was derived from a man aged 18 to 30 who had mild COVID-19 (a few samples of this study predate the infection). Cell type and time point are not known. This CDR3 is CASSSEVAEETQYF. CDR3 DNA: TGTGCCAGCAGTAGTGAGGTGGCCGAAGAGACCCAGTACTTC.